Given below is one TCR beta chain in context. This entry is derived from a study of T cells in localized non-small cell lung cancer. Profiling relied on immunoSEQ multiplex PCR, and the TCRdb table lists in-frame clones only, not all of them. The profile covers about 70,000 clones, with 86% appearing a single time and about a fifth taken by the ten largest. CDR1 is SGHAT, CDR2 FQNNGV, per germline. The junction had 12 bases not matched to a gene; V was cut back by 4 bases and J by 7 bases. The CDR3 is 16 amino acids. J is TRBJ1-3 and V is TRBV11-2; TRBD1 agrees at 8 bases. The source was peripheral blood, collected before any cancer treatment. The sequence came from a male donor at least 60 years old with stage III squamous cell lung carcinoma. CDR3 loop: CASSSHRGRRWNTIYF. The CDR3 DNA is TGTGCCAGCAGCTCTCACAGGGGGAGAAGGTGGAACACCATATATTTT.